Listed below are T cell receptor beta chains from one sample, sequenced in a study of shared clonotypes between healthy human individuals. This table comes from immunoSEQ multiplex PCR, and its TCRdb copy is limited to in-frame clones, with some not included. The table lists 110,000 or so clones, more than 65% of them singletons, with approximately 25% in the top ten. The specimen was memory CD8+ T cells sorted from blood. The source is a woman aged 25 to 39 in good health. Both conserved end residues are part of each CDR3. D genes are given only for firm matches. The size field is filled for only some rows; it gives once, few, many or a size class.

cdr3_aa: CASSPRLSGRGEQYF
cdr3_nt: TGTGCCAGCAGTCCCCGTTTGAGCGGGAGGGGCGAGCAGTACTTC
j_call: TRBJ2-7
v_call: TRBV27
d_call: TRBD2
clone_size: .

cdr3_aa: CASSFDRVNYEQYF
cdr3_nt: TGTGCCAGCAGCTTTGACAGGGTCAACTACGAGCAGTACTTC
j_call: TRBJ2-7
v_call: TRBV7-2
d_call: TRBD1
clone_size: .

cdr3_aa: CASSSGRTMNTEAFF
cdr3_nt: TGTGCCAGCAGCTCAGGCCGAACGATGAACACTGAAGCTTTCTTT
j_call: TRBJ1-1
v_call: TRBV11-2
d_call: .
clone_size: .

cdr3_aa: CASSPLNFQGLLYNEQFF
cdr3_nt: TGTGCCAGCTCACCACTAAATTTTCAGGGCCTACTCTACAATGAGCAGTTCTTC
j_call: TRBJ2-1
v_call: TRBV18
d_call: .
clone_size: .

cdr3_aa: CASSPDGYGYTF
cdr3_nt: TGTGCCAGCAGCCCGGACGGGTATGGCTACACCTTC
j_call: TRBJ1-2
v_call: TRBV11-2
d_call: .
clone_size: .

cdr3_aa: CASSLPTGEADTQYF
cdr3_nt: TGTGCCAGCAGTTTACCGACAGGGGAGGCAGATACGCAGTATTTT
j_call: TRBJ2-3
v_call: TRBV28
d_call: TRBD1
clone_size: .

cdr3_aa: CASSLVEEQETQYF
cdr3_nt: TGTGCCAGCAGCTTAGTCGAAGAGCAAGAGACCCAGTACTTC
j_call: TRBJ2-5
v_call: TRBV7-7
d_call: .
clone_size: many

cdr3_aa: CASSVEGGLLDTEAFF
cdr3_nt: TGTGCCAGCAGCGTAGAAGGAGGCCTACTGGACACTGAAGCTTTCTTT
j_call: TRBJ1-1
v_call: TRBV9
d_call: .
clone_size: .

cdr3_aa: CASSPSMNTEAFF
cdr3_nt: TGTGCCAGCAGTCCCTCCATGAACACTGAAGCTTTCTTT
j_call: TRBJ1-1
v_call: TRBV6-5
d_call: .
clone_size: .

cdr3_aa: CASRIDQFYEQYF
cdr3_nt: TGCGCCAGCAGGATCGACCAGTTCTACGAGCAGTACTTC
j_call: TRBJ2-7
v_call: TRBV5-1
d_call: .
clone_size: few

cdr3_aa: CASSLVQGAVTDTQYF
cdr3_nt: TGTGCCAGCAGCTTAGTTCAGGGGGCTGTCACAGATACGCAGTATTTT
j_call: TRBJ2-3
v_call: TRBV7-9
d_call: TRBD1
clone_size: .

cdr3_aa: CASSLEPDREETQYF
cdr3_nt: TGTGCCAGCTCACTCGAACCCGACAGAGAAGAGACCCAGTACTTC
j_call: TRBJ2-5
v_call: TRBV18
d_call: .
clone_size: .